This TCR beta chain was identified in a study of early T cells in non-severe SARS-CoV-2 infection. General observations from the study: Private and CD4 specificities were missed by VDJdb matching, which favored anti-spike CD8 responses.

Individual cDNA molecules carried attached unique molecular identifiers. Using its own MiXCR run on the 5' RACE reads, TCRdb lists one record per CDR3 protein. Among approximately 50,000 distinct CDR3 sequences listed, approximately 9.4% were seen once. The CDR3 extends over 16 amino acids. The germline V gene encodes CDR1 SGHTA and CDR2 FQGTGA. J was trimmed by 9 bases and V by 5 bases; bases with no gene match: 15. This clonotype was seen many times. Its cognate antigen is unknown. The sample consisted of whole blood. This sequence joins TRBV7-3 and TRBJ2-1; 8 nucleotides match TRBD1. This receptor was obtained from an adult who was a healthcare worker with PCR-confirmed SARS-CoV-2 infection or an uninfected control (not recorded which). CDR3 sequence: CASSPADRVVVFEQFF. The CDR3 DNA follows: TGTGCCAGCAGCCCGGCGGACAGGGTGGTGGTTTTTGAGCAGTTCTTC.